The rows below give T cell receptor beta chains drawn from one sample of a study of T cell responses to AZD1222 COVID-19 vaccine. Profiling relied on immunoSEQ multiplex PCR, and the TCRdb table lists in-frame clones only, not all of them. Of roughly 120,000 clones in the sample, around 84% are singletons; the top ten hold roughly an eighth. Here the sequenced sample was peripheral blood, taken on day 0 of AZD1222 vaccination. These receptors were obtained from an adult in good health. Both conserved end residues are part of each CDR3. D genes are given only for firm matches. The listing skips clone size in some rows; elsewhere it reads once, few, many or a size class.

>TRBV19|-|TRBJ2-1|-
CASTPGRSSYNEQFF
TGTGCCAGTACCCCGGGCAGGAGCTCCTACAATGAGCAGTTCTTC
>TRBV7-8|TRBD1|TRBJ2-7|-
CASRSTGTGVYEQYF
TGTGCCAGCAGATCAACCGGGACAGGGGTTTACGAGCAGTACTTC
>TRBV28|TRBD1|TRBJ1-2|-
CASIQGALSGYTF
TGTGCCAGCATACAGGGGGCCTTGAGTGGCTACACCTTC
>TRBV27|TRBD2|TRBJ2-7|-
CASRDMGGFYEQYF
TGTGCCAGCAGGGATATGGGAGGGTTCTACGAGCAGTACTTC
>TRBV7-3|TRBD1|TRBJ2-2|-
CASSLRGQLTGELFF
TGTGCCAGCAGCTTAAGGGGACAGCTCACCGGGGAGCTGTTTTTT
>TRBV6-1|TRBD2|TRBJ2-7|many
CASSEVGLAGWYEQYF
TGTGCCAGCAGTGAAGTCGGGCTAGCGGGATGGTACGAGCAGTACTTC
>TRBV19|TRBD2|TRBJ2-1|-
CASNIRTSGNNEQFF
TGTGCCAGTAATATAAGGACTAGCGGAAACAATGAGCAGTTCTTC
>TRBV28|TRBD1|TRBJ1-4|-
CASRGGTATNEKLFF
TGTGCCAGCAGGGGAGGGACAGCAACTAATGAAAAACTGTTTTTT
>TRBV5-1|TRBD1|TRBJ1-2|-
CASSFWTGDYGYTF
TGCGCCAGCAGCTTTTGGACAGGGGACTATGGCTACACCTTC
>TRBV9|-|TRBJ1-2|-
CASSVQGGYGYTF
TGTGCCAGCAGCGTACAGGGCGGCTATGGCTACACCTTC
>TRBV9|-|TRBJ2-3|-
CASSVASDTQYF
TGTGCCAGCAGCGTAGCTAGCGATACGCAGTATTTT
>TRBV4-3|TRBD1|TRBJ1-6|few
CASRGTGIYNSPLHF
TGCGCCAGCCGGGGGACAGGGATCTATAATTCACCCCTCCACTTT
>TRBV27|TRBD2|TRBJ2-7|-
CASSTAGTRYEQYF
TGTGCCAGCAGTACAGCGGGAACCCGCTACGAGCAGTACTTC
>TRBV7-3|-|TRBJ2-1|-
CASSLTGDFAYNEQFF
TGTGCCAGCAGCTTGACGGGAGACTTCGCCTACAATGAGCAGTTCTTC
>TRBV9|-|TRBJ2-2|-
CASSARVTGELFF
TGTGCCAGCAGCGCGAGAGTCACCGGGGAGCTGTTTTTT
>TRBV7-2|-|TRBJ1-2|-
CASSLGGRNTGYTF
TGTGCCAGCAGCTTAGGGGGTAGGAATACAGGCTACACCTTC
>TRBV18|-|TRBJ1-1|-
CASSPEGGNTEAFF
TGTGCCAGCTCACCGGAGGGTGGGAACACTGAAGCTTTCTTT
>TRBV7-9|-|TRBJ2-3|-
CASSPGTLGDTQYF
TGTGCCAGCAGTCCCGGGACTCTGGGGGATACGCAGTATTTT
>TRBV5-4|TRBD1|TRBJ1-2|-
CASSTVYGTGGRDYGYTF
TGTGCCAGCAGCACCGTCTACGGGACAGGGGGTCGTGACTATGGCTACACCTTC
>TRBV11-2|TRBD1|TRBJ1-1|-
CASSPGTGAGTEAFF
TGTGCCAGCAGCCCCGGGACAGGGGCTGGCACTGAAGCTTTCTTT
>TRBV5-1|-|TRBJ1-2|-
CASSAQGDYGYTF
TGCGCCAGCAGCGCACAAGGAGACTATGGCTACACCTTC
>TRBV9|-|TRBJ2-7|-
CASSVGPGQVYEQYF
TGTGCCAGCAGCGTAGGGCCGGGACAAGTATACGAGCAGTACTTC
>TRBV30|TRBD1|TRBJ1-4|-
CAWSPYRGQGSNEKLFF
TGTGCCTGGAGTCCATACCGCGGACAGGGGAGTAATGAAAAACTGTTTTTT
>TRBV6-5|TRBD1|TRBJ1-6|-
CASSFRGAHSPLHF
TGTGCCAGCAGTTTCAGGGGGGCCCATTCACCCCTCCACTTT
>TRBV28|-|TRBJ2-2|-
CASIAVRLAGELFF
TGTGCCAGCATTGCCGTACGTCTCGCCGGGGAGCTGTTTTTT
>TRBV28|TRBD1|TRBJ1-1|once
CASDRVNSEAFF
TGTGCCAGCGACAGGGTTAACTCTGAAGCTTTCTTT
>TRBV27|TRBD1|TRBJ1-1|few
CASRTTGGTEAFF
TGTGCCAGCAGAACGACAGGGGGCACTGAAGCTTTCTTT
>TRBV27|-|TRBJ2-7|-
CASSPGRGHEQYF
TGTGCCAGCAGTCCGGGGAGGGGGCACGAGCAGTACTTC
>TRBV28|-|TRBJ1-2|-
CASDGRYGYTF
TGTGCCAGCGACGGTCGCTATGGCTACACCTTC
>TRBV29-1|-|TRBJ2-3|few
CSVVGGPGEAQYF
TGCAGCGTTGTCGGTGGCCCCGGGGAGGCGCAGTATTTT
>TRBV12-3/TRBV12-4|-|TRBJ1-1|-
CASSSTGNTEAFF
TGTGCCAGCAGTTCCACGGGGAACACTGAAGCTTTCTTT
>TRBV11-2|-|TRBJ2-3|-
CASSPDADTQYF
TGTGCCAGCAGCCCCGACGCAGATACGCAGTATTTT
>TRBV7-9|-|TRBJ2-7|-
CASSLTRGYEQYF
TGTGCCAGCAGCTTGACAAGGGGGTACGAGCAGTACTTC
>TRBV5-1|TRBD1|TRBJ2-1|-
CASSLGDSLYNEQFF
TGCGCCAGCAGCTTGGGGGACAGCCTATACAATGAGCAGTTCTTC
>TRBV2|-|TRBJ2-7|-
CASTSTVEGNEQYF
TGTGCCAGCACCTCGACGGTCGAAGGTAACGAGCAGTACTTC
>TRBV7-3|-|TRBJ1-5|-
CASSSDRNQPQHF
TGTGCCAGCAGCTCCGACAGAAATCAGCCCCAGCATTTT
>TRBV9|TRBD2|TRBJ2-1|-
CASSSWTSGRVKDEQFF
TGTGCCAGCAGCTCTTGGACTAGCGGGAGGGTGAAGGATGAGCAGTTCTTC
>TRBV7-9|-|TRBJ1-2|-
CASSLSVQVYGYTF
TGTGCCAGCAGCTTATCGGTGCAGGTGTATGGCTACACCTTC
>TRBV5-4|-|TRBJ1-2|-
CASSFRQANGYTF
TGTGCCAGCAGCTTCCGACAGGCTAATGGCTACACCTTC
>TRBV28|-|TRBJ2-5|-
CASKVGETQYF
TGTGCCAGCAAGGTAGGGGAGACCCAGTACTTC
>TRBV6-2/TRBV6-3|-|TRBJ1-6|-
CASSPTGSNSPLHF
TGTGCCAGCAGTCCCACAGGGTCTAATTCACCCCTCCACTTT
>TRBV7-9|TRBD1|TRBJ2-7|once
CATATGGFYEQYF
TGTGCCACCGCGACAGGGGGCTTCTACGAGCAGTACTTC
>TRBV5-5|-|TRBJ2-7|-
CASSFNRGGEQYF
TGTGCCAGCAGCTTTAATCGGGGTGGCGAGCAGTACTTC
>TRBV5-1|-|TRBJ2-3|once
CASSLDAPITDTQYF
TGCGCCAGCAGCTTGGATGCGCCCATCACAGATACGCAGTATTTT
>TRBV10-1|-|TRBJ2-3|-
CASSEWDSTDTQYF
TGCGCCAGCAGTGAGTGGGACTCAACAGATACGCAGTATTTT
>TRBV14|-|TRBJ1-1|-
CASSQGLVNTEAFF
TGTGCCAGCAGCCAAGGACTCGTGAACACTGAAGCTTTCTTT
>TRBV4-3|TRBD2|TRBJ2-3|-
CASSLRSGGVDTQYF
TGCGCCAGCAGCCTTCGTTCGGGGGGTGTAGATACGCAGTATTTT
>TRBV19|TRBD1|TRBJ2-5|-
CASSQGAPPETQYF
TGTGCCAGTAGTCAGGGGGCGCCTCCAGAGACCCAGTACTTC